Listed below are T cell receptor beta chains from one sample, sequenced in a study of cytomegalovirus exposure and HLA in healthy donors. Libraries were prepared by immunoSEQ multiplex PCR; TCRdb keeps only in-frame clonotypes and omits some of them. The sample has roughly 170,000 clones; about 82% are singletons. Sequencing was performed on PBMCs. The receptors shown here come from a woman aged 18-35 years in good health and CMV-seronegative. Each CDR3 is given with its conserved first and last residue. A D gene is named only where the DNA matches it firmly. Clone size, where shown, is once, few, many, or a class for clones that have expanded.

V gene	clone size	J gene	D gene	CDR3 DNA	CDR3 protein
TRBV28	NA	TRBJ2-3	NA	TGTGCCAGCAAACCGGGGCCGGGGGCAGATACGCAGTATTTT	CASKPGPGADTQYF
TRBV6-5	NA	TRBJ1-1	NA	TGTGCCAGCAGCCACAGAGGAGGGAACACTGAAGCTTTCTTT	CASSHRGGNTEAFF
TRBV7-9	NA	TRBJ2-1	TRBD2	TGTGCCAGCAGCTTTAATCGGGCTAGCGGGAACAATGAGCAGTTCTTC	CASSFNRASGNNEQFF
TRBV6-5	NA	TRBJ2-7	TRBD1	TGTGCCAGTAGGGGGGACAGGGTATCCTACGAGCAGTACTTC	CASRGDRVSYEQYF
TRBV15	NA	TRBJ2-5	TRBD1	TGTGCCACCAGCAGCACAGGGGGAAATCAAGAGACCCAGTACTTC	CATSSTGGNQETQYF
TRBV5-1	NA	TRBJ2-7	NA	TGCGCCAGCAGCATTAGCGGACCCTACGAGCAGTACTTC	CASSISGPYEQYF
TRBV7-8	NA	TRBJ2-7	TRBD1	TGTGCCAGCAGCTTAGAGGGACAGGCCTTCTACGAGCAGTACTTC	CASSLEGQAFYEQYF
TRBV25-1	few	TRBJ2-3	TRBD2	TGTGCCAGCAGTGGACTAGCGGGAGGGCCCGGCACAGATACGCAGTATTTT	CASSGLAGGPGTDTQYF
TRBV7-9	once	TRBJ1-6	NA	TGTGCCGGAAACAGTCTCACAACAAATTCACCCCTCCACTTT	CAGNSLTTNSPLHF
TRBV2	NA	TRBJ1-2	NA	TGTGCCAGCAGCTGGAGGACGGGGGGATATGGCTACACCTTC	CASSWRTGGYGYTF
TRBV28	NA	TRBJ1-2	TRBD1	TGTGCCAGCGCCCAGACAGGGCTCTATGGCTACACCTTC	CASAQTGLYGYTF
TRBV28	once	TRBJ2-2	NA	TGTGCCAGCAGTCCCGCCAGGGGCGTCGGGGAGCTGTTTTTT	CASSPARGVGELFF
TRBV29-1	NA	TRBJ2-5	TRBD1	TGCAGTTTTTTGAAGGGGGCCCGCGGAGAGACCCAGTACTTC	CSFLKGARGETQYF
TRBV7-9	NA	TRBJ2-2	NA	TGTGCCAGCAGCTTAGTAGGGAGCGGAGCGAACACCGGGGAGCTGTTTTTT	CASSLVGSGANTGELFF
TRBV19	NA	TRBJ2-7	TRBD1	TGTGCCAGTAGTACAATCATAGGACAGGTCCCATACGAGCAGTACTTC	CASSTIIGQVPYEQYF
TRBV28	NA	TRBJ1-3	NA	TGTGCCAGCAGGCCTATGGGGGCCGGAAACACCATATATTTT	CASRPMGAGNTIYF
TRBV6-1	NA	TRBJ1-1	TRBD1	TGTGCCAGCAGTGAACCGGGACAGGGATTT	CASSEPGQGF
TRBV27	NA	TRBJ2-7	TRBD1	TGTGCCAGCAGTTCGTCTCGGACAGGAAATTACGAGCAGTACTTC	CASSSSRTGNYEQYF